This TCR beta chain comes out of a study of CD8 T cells in Susac syndrome (dated by TCRdb to 2018 to 2020). With respect to the entire study: The study used repertoire sequencing to test whether antigen drove CD8+ T cell activation and differentiation in Susac syndrome.

High-throughput TCR beta sequencing profiled peripheral blood CD8+ and CD4+ T cells from healthy donors, Susac syndrome patients and multiple sclerosis patients. Healthy donors were included as age- and sex-matched controls. Bulk CD8+ and CD4+ T cells were purified magnetically by negative isolation, whereas CD8+ TEMRA cells were enriched by FACS. Blood was collected in EDTA tubes and processed within 24 hours, with PBMCs isolated through density gradient centrifugation. PBMCs intended for TCR sequencing were frozen in liquid nitrogen and were later thawed in a 37 degrees C water bath. Purity of sorted or isolated CD4+, CD8+ and CD8+ TEMRA cells was at least 90%. RNA was extracted using the RNeasy kit, and about 0.45 to 1 ug of the RNA was reverse transcribed with random hexamers. The immunoSEQ multiplex PCR assay, covering 54 Vbeta and 13 Jbeta segments, was used to amplify TCR beta CDR3 regions. PCR amplification bias was corrected by using a synthetic template baseline for primer optimization and computational correction. On the study's bioinformatics: Reads were annotated to V, D and J genes per IMGT and analyzed with immunoSEQ Analyzer, keeping only productive sequences. Clonality was computed as one minus Shannon entropy normalized by log2 of the number of productive unique sequences. For each patient and control, public and private clones were evaluated among the 100 most prevalent clones. A clone was defined as Susac-specific if it was absent from the healthy and MS cohorts, from some 980 published viral clones and from other ImmuneACCESS disease sequences. The public reads were quality trimmed at Q25 with fastp and then assembled into clones with MiXCR by TCRdb, keeping productive beta chains. Duplicate CDR3 protein sequences are folded into a single record with the most common DNA and genes. The V and J calls shown here were made by TCRdb, not taken from the authors' results. The sample records about 190,000 distinct CDR3 sequences, 90% to 95% of which are singletons. The top ten clonotypes cover approximately 0.1% of the sample.

Its CDR3 holds 15 amino acids, cysteine through phenylalanine. Only CDR3 DNA remains: 45 bases, in frame from the first base. In the germline V gene, CDR1 corresponds to SNHLY and CDR2 to FYNNEI. Trimming removed 1 base from V and 3 bases from J; the gene matches leave 4 bases unexplained. Summary of the overall study and its limitations: The number of individuals in the TCR sequencing and HLA analysis was recognized as being relatively small.

A remark on this clonotype: Its binding antigen is unknown. The input lacks base qualities; no much larger clone sits a single base away.

This TCR was sampled from a human donor in good health. Sequenced material: CD4+ T cells from PBMCs. The sequence is built from TRBV2 and TRBJ2-3, with TRBD2 matching 7 junction bases. In nucleotide form, the sequence is TGTGCCAGCAGTGAAGAGACTAGCCCGACAGATACGCAGTATTTT. Its protein is CASSEETSPTDTQYF.